The rows below give T cell receptor beta chains drawn from one sample of a study of T cells in Graves' hyperthyroidism and ophthalmopathy. TCRdb passed the multiplex PCR reads through MiXCR, listing each CDR3 protein once. The sample has approximately 610,000 distinct CDR3 sequences, roughly 15% seen once; the top ten hold around 4.5%. Sequencing was carried out using blood. These receptors were taken from a woman in her 40s with Graves' ophthalmopathy. Each CDR3 is given with its conserved first and last residue. D genes are given only for firm matches. A row's size may be missing; if present it is once, few, many or a size class.

TRBJ2-7 | many | TRBD2 | TRBV27 | 14 | TGTGCCAGCAGTTTAGCGGGAGGGTACTACGAGCAGTACTTC | CASSLAGGYYEQYF
TRBJ2-7 | many | - | TRBV28 | 13 | TGTGCCAGCATTCCAGGGCAGGGCGACGAGCAGTACTTC | CASIPGQGDEQYF
TRBJ2-4 | - | - | TRBV5-1 | 15 | TGCGCCAGCAGCTTCCCCGATGGGGGCAAAAACATTCAGTACTTC | CASSFPDGGKNIQYF
TRBJ2-7 | many | - | TRBV28 | 15 | TGTGCCAGCAGTTTAGACAGAAGGGGTTCCTACGAGCAGTACTTC | CASSLDRRGSYEQYF
TRBJ2-5 | few | TRBD2 | TRBV4-2 | 17 | TGTGCCAGCAGCCAAGGGGCACTAGCGGATCGCCAAGAGACCCAGTACTTC | CASSQGALADRQETQYF
TRBJ1-1 | few | - | TRBV20-1 | 14 | TGCAGTGCTAGAGAGGGCGGATCGCTCCCTGAAGCTTTCTTT | CSAREGGSLPEAFF
TRBJ2-7 | many | - | TRBV12-3/TRBV12-4 | 13 | TGTGCCAGCACCTATATCGGAGGCTACGAGCAGTACTTC | CASTYIGGYEQYF
TRBJ2-7 | many | - | TRBV7-2 | 14 | TGTGCCAGCAGCTTAGCGGGGCCCCGGTACGAGCAGTACTTC | CASSLAGPRYEQYF
TRBJ1-3 | many | - | TRBV7-2 | 14 | TGTGCCAGCAGCTTAGTTGTTCTAGGGTACACCATATATTTT | CASSLVVLGYTIYF
TRBJ1-1 | many | - | TRBV6-5 | 14 | TGTGCCAGCAGTTACCTCCGGGAAAAAGATGAAGCTTTCTTT | CASSYLREKDEAFF
TRBJ1-1 | few | - | TRBV12-3/TRBV12-4 | 14 | TGTGCCAGCACATCTTGGCGTTTGAACACTGAAGCTTTCTTT | CASTSWRLNTEAFF
TRBJ2-5 | once | - | TRBV7-9 | 12 | TGTGCCACCCAACGGGGACAAGAGACCCAGTACTTC | CATQRGQETQYF
TRBJ2-5 | many | TRBD1 | TRBV5-1 | 16 | TGCGCCAGCAGCTCCTCGATCGGACAGGGAGGCAAGACCCAGTACTTC | CASSSSIGQGGKTQYF
TRBJ2-7 | - | TRBD1 | TRBV6-5 | 14 | TGTGCCAGCAGTTACCGGGGACAGGGGGACGAGCAGTACTTC | CASSYRGQGDEQYF
TRBJ2-7 | - | TRBD1 | TRBV7-2 | 15 | TGTGCCAGCAGCACGCGACAGGGGACCGGGTACGAGCAGTACTTC | CASSTRQGTGYEQYF
TRBJ2-2 | many | TRBD2 | TRBV10-3 | 15 | TGTGCCATGAGGACTAGCGGGAGTAACACCGGGGAGCTGTTTTTT | CAMRTSGSNTGELFF
TRBJ2-7 | many | - | TRBV5-1 | 15 | TGCGCCAGCAGCGTTTCGGCTACGACAAGGCACGAGCAGTACTTC | CASSVSATTRHEQYF
TRBJ2-3 | - | - | TRBV28 | 15 | TGTGCCAGCAAATCAAGGTGGAGAATCACAGATACGCAGTATTTT | CASKSRWRITDTQYF
TRBJ2-7 | - | TRBD1 | TRBV6-1 | 17 | TGTGCCAGCAGTGAAGGGACAGGGGGCGTAAGTAGGTACGAGCAGTACTTC | CASSEGTGGVSRYEQYF
TRBJ2-4 | once | - | TRBV5-1 | 17 | TGCGCCAGCAGCTTGGCGACATCGAATTGGGGGACAAACATTCAGTACTTC | CASSLATSNWGTNIQYF
TRBJ2-2 | many | - | TRBV7-8 | 14 | TGTGCCAGCAGCTGGACCCCGAACACCGGGGAGCTGTTTTTT | CASSWTPNTGELFF
TRBJ2-7 | many | - | TRBV28 | 14 | TGTGCCAGCAGTTACGACAGGTCACTCTACGAGCAGTACTTC | CASSYDRSLYEQYF
TRBJ2-7 | many | - | TRBV6-5 | 14 | TGTGCCAGCAGTTGGAAGGGTTCCGCCTACGAGCAGTACTTC | CASSWKGSAYEQYF
TRBJ2-2 | many | - | TRBV5-5 | 14 | TGTGCCAGCAGCTTGGTTGAGGACACCGGGGAGCTGTTTTTT | CASSLVEDTGELFF
TRBJ2-7 | many | - | TRBV6-1 | 10 | TGTGTGGCAGGATACTACGAGCAGTACTTC | CVAGYYEQYF
TRBJ1-1 | - | - | TRBV19 | 15 | TGTGCCAGTAGTATATGGGGCGGACTGAACACTGAAGCTTTCTTT | CASSIWGGLNTEAFF
TRBJ2-4 | - | - | TRBV30 | 14 | TGTGCCTGGAGTGTAATAGCGGCCAAAAACATTCAGTACTTC | CAWSVIAAKNIQYF
TRBJ2-7 | many | - | TRBV11-1 | 16 | TGTGCCAGCACCTCTAGCGAGACCGATGCCTTCTACGAGCAGTACTTC | CASTSSETDAFYEQYF
TRBJ1-1 | many | - | TRBV6-5 | 16 | TGTGCCAGCAAGCTCAGAGAGGGACACCCGAACACTGAAGCTTTCTTT | CASKLREGHPNTEAFF
TRBJ1-5 | many | - | TRBV11-2 | 16 | TGTGCCAGCAGCTCCCCGAGGGGAAATATCAATCAGCCCCAGCATTTT | CASSSPRGNINQPQHF
TRBJ2-7 | many | - | TRBV12-3/TRBV12-4 | 13 | TGTGCCAGCAGTTTCAACGCGCCGCACGAGCAGTACTTC | CASSFNAPHEQYF
TRBJ2-7 | many | - | TRBV6-1 | 16 | TGTGCCAGCAGGGGCTTCCAGGGGGGACAGTCGGGCGAGCAGTACTTC | CASRGFQGGQSGEQYF
TRBJ2-5 | - | TRBD2 | TRBV6-2/TRBV6-3 | 19 | TGTGCCAGCACTCCTCCCGGGACTAGCGGGAGATCCTCGTCAGAGACCCAGTACTTC | CASTPPGTSGRSSSETQYF
TRBJ2-7 | - | - | TRBV11-3 | 17 | TGTGCCAGCAGCTTAGGGTCGAGACAGGCTTATTTCTACGAGCAGTACTTC | CASSLGSRQAYFYEQYF
TRBJ1-2 | - | TRBD1 | TRBV6-1 | 15 | TGTGCCAGCACCAACAACAGGGGTAGCACCTATGGCTACACCTTC | CASTNNRGSTYGYTF
TRBJ1-1 | - | - | TRBV12-3/TRBV12-4 | 14 | TGTGCCAGCACCTTCCACGCGGTGAACACTGAAGCTTTCTTT | CASTFHAVNTEAFF
TRBJ1-2 | many | - | TRBV20-1 | 12 | TGCAGTGCTAGAAGCCAGGACTATGGCTACACCTTC | CSARSQDYGYTF
TRBJ2-7 | many | - | TRBV6-1 | 14 | TGTGCCAGCAGTGAATCCACAGGGACCTACGAGCAGTACTTC | CASSESTGTYEQYF
TRBJ2-1 | many | - | TRBV9 | 16 | TGTGCCAGCAGCGTAGCAGCCCATTCCTCCTACAATGAGCAGTTCTTC | CASSVAAHSSYNEQFF
TRBJ2-7 | many | - | TRBV9 | 13 | TGTGCCAGCAGCGTAGTGGCAGGGAGGGAGCAGTACTTC | CASSVVAGREQYF
TRBJ1-2 | many | - | TRBV28 | 16 | TGTGCCAGCAGACCTGCCCCGCCGCCGACAGCAAATGGCTACACCTTC | CASRPAPPPTANGYTF
TRBJ1-3 | many | - | TRBV12-3/TRBV12-4 | 14 | TGTGCCAGCACCGTCGGGGGGTCTGGAAACACCATATATTTT | CASTVGGSGNTIYF
TRBJ1-5 | many | - | TRBV6-2/TRBV6-3 | 16 | TGTGCCAGCAGTTACGGAGGTAGGGGTAGCAATCAGCCCCAGCATTTT | CASSYGGRGSNQPQHF
TRBJ2-7 | many | TRBD1 | TRBV28 | 15 | TGTGCCAGCAGTTTGGCTGGGGACAGGGTTGGCGAGCAGTACTTC | CASSLAGDRVGEQYF
TRBJ1-5 | many | - | TRBV19 | 12 | TGTGCCAGTAGTGGGGGGGCTCAGCCCCAGCATTTT | CASSGGAQPQHF
TRBJ1-2 | few | TRBD1 | TRBV3-1 | 15 | TGTGCCAGCAGCCAAGGAGATACAGGGGGGCATGGCTACACCTTC | CASSQGDTGGHGYTF
TRBJ1-2 | - | - | TRBV11-2 | 16 | TGTGCCAGCAGCTTAGAAACTGTGGGTTCTATGGTTGGCTACACCTTC | CASSLETVGSMVGYTF
TRBJ1-1 | many | - | TRBV6-1 | 13 | TGTGCCACAGGGAGGGGTAGACACACTGAAGCTTTCTTT | CATGRGRHTEAFF
TRBJ2-7 | - | - | TRBV12-3/TRBV12-4 | 13 | TGTGCCAGCAGTTTGGGGGAGCCCTACGAGCAGTACTTC | CASSLGEPYEQYF
TRBJ1-1 | few | TRBD1 | TRBV28 | 14 | TGTGCCAGCAGTTTACAGGGGGTAGCCTCTGAAGCTTTCTTT | CASSLQGVASEAFF
TRBJ1-2 | many | - | TRBV6-1 | 11 | TGTGCCAGCAGCCCCCACTATGGCTACACCTTC | CASSPHYGYTF
TRBJ2-3 | - | - | TRBV19 | 13 | TGTGCCAGTAGGGCAGGGATGACAGATACGCAGTATTTT | CASRAGMTDTQYF
TRBJ2-7 | many | TRBD1 | TRBV30 | 12 | TGTGCCTGGAGGCGGACAGGGGGCGAGCAGTACTTC | CAWRRTGGEQYF
TRBJ2-5 | many | - | TRBV28 | 14 | TGTGCCACCAGCCCCCCCGAGGACAAAGAGACCCAGTACTTC | CATSPPEDKETQYF
TRBJ1-5 | many | TRBD1 | TRBV12-3/TRBV12-4 | 13 | TGTGCCATAGGACAGGGCGGCACTCAGCCCCAGCATTTT | CAIGQGGTQPQHF
TRBJ2-7 | - | - | TRBV11-2 | 17 | TGTGCCAGCAGCTTAGATGTAATCAGGTCGGTAGGTTACGAGCAGTACTTC | CASSLDVIRSVGYEQYF
TRBJ2-3 | - | TRBD1 | TRBV6-1 | 15 | TGTGCCAGCAGGAGCGGACAGGGACGATCAGATACGCAGTATTTT | CASRSGQGRSDTQYF
TRBJ2-2 | many | - | TRBV30 | 16 | TGTGCCTGGACGTTGGGGGCGGGAGTGGGCACCGGGGAGCTGTTTTTT | CAWTLGAGVGTGELFF
TRBJ2-4 | - | - | TRBV6-2/TRBV6-3 | 11 | TGTGCCAGCAGTTTTGTGGACATTCAGTACTTC | CASSFVDIQYF
TRBJ2-7 | many | TRBD1 | TRBV7-7 | 14 | TGTGCTAGCAGCTTAGGGGACAGGGCGGGCGAGCAGTACTTC | CASSLGDRAGEQYF